This T cell receptor beta chain was obtained from a study of early T cells in non-severe SARS-CoV-2 infection. Overall study context: With bulk RNA from unsorted whole blood as input, sequencing yielded unpaired chains.

Study-wide results and caveats: Comparison of clonotypes with VDJdb favored anti-spike CD8 responses while missing private and CD4 specificities.

This clonotype was found many times. What it recognizes is unknown. Tagging with unique molecular identifiers was applied to individual cDNA molecules. Using its own MiXCR run on the 5' RACE reads, TCRdb lists one record per CDR3 protein. This sample has tens of thousands of distinct CDR3 sequences, with roughly 3.9% found just once. The sequenced sample consisted of whole blood. The source of this sequence is an adult who was a healthcare worker with PCR-confirmed SARS-CoV-2 infection or an uninfected control (not recorded which).

The CDR3 reads CASSLPGQGFDTQYF. The DNA of the CDR3 is TGTGCCAGCAGTCTACCGGGACAGGGTTTCGATACGCAGTATTTT. V usage is TRBV28 and J usage is TRBJ2-3; 9 positions match TRBD1. CDR3 length: 15 amino acids. Germline V CDR1 and CDR2: MDHEN, SYDVKM. Trimming removed 5 bases from V and 6 bases from J; junction bases left unmatched: 9.